This TCR beta chain is drawn from a study of blood T cells in healthy people across ages. Trimming cost V 4 bases and J 5 bases; bases outside gene matches: 7. There are 14 residues in the CDR3. Germline V gene sequence: CDR1 SGHVS, CDR2 FQNEAQ. It was with a sample-barcoded 5' primer and a J-beta primer mix that a second PCR of about 6 to 11 cycles was run. TCRdb re-called the 5' RACE reads through MiXCR, storing one row per CDR3 protein. Among about 940,000 distinct CDR3 sequences, about 48% were seen once, and the ten largest hold under 15%. Study outcomes and limitations: Across samples, TCR beta diversity tracked strongly with naive T cell percentage.

Note on this clonotype: Its antigen is currently unknown.

The source is a man aged 25-45 years in good health. Sequencing used blood. The chain joins TRBV7-8 to TRBJ2-5; 7 nucleotides agree with TRBD1. This CDR3 reads CASSSRRGSETQYF. CDR3 nucleotides: TGTGCCAGCAGCTCCCGCAGGGGGTCTGAGACCCAGTACTTC.